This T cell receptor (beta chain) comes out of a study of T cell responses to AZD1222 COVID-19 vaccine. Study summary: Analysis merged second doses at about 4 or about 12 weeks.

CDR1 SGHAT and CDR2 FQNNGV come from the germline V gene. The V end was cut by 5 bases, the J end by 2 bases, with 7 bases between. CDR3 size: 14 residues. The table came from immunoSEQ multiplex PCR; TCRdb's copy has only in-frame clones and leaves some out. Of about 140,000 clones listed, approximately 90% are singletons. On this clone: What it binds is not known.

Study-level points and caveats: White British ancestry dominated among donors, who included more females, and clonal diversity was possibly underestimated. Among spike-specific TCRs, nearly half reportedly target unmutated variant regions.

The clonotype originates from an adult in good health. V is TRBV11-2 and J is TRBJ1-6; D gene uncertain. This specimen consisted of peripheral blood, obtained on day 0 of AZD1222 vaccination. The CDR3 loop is CASSPIPYNSPLHF. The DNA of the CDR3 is TGTGCCAGCAGCCCCATTCCCTATAATTCACCCCTCCACTTT. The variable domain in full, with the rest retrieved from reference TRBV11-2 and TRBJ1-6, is EAGVAQSPRYKIIEKRQSVAFWCNPISGHATLYWYQQILGQGPKLLIQFQNNGVVDDSQLPKDRFSAERLKGVDSTLKIQPAKLEDSAVYLCASSPIPYNSPLHFGNGTRLTVT.